One and the same sample provided the 32 T cell receptor beta chains below, sequenced in a study of blood T cell repertoires in COVID-19. Clones were read by immunoSEQ multiplex PCR, and TCRdb kept only the in-frame ones, dropping some. Seen here are some 62,000 clones, more than 80% observed once, and the top ten hold 15% to 20%. Sequencing was done on a sample of peripheral blood. The receptor set was obtained from an older woman with COVID-19, enrolled during active disease.

The V call is TRBV20-1, the J call TRBJ1-2; D is ambiguous. The V gene's germline CDR1 is DFQATT and CDR2 SNEGSKA (reference sequence). The CDR3 has 10 residues. V lost 6 bases, J lost 10 bases, and 12 bases lay in between. CDR3 nucleotide sequence: TGCAGTGCCCATGATCAGTTCTACACCTTC. Its protein is CSAHDQFYTF.

The V and J genes are TRBV9 and TRBJ2-1; unclear D gene. CDR1 is SGDLS and CDR2 is YYNGEE in the germline V gene. V was cut by 0 bases and J by 0 bases, with 10 bases left in between. The CDR3 runs 16 residues. Here the CDR3 reads CASSVATSHSYNEQFF. CDR3 DNA: TGTGCCAGCAGCGTAGCTACGAGCCACTCCTACAATGAGCAGTTCTTC.

The rearrangement links TRBV5-4 to TRBJ2-5, with D perhaps TRBD2 (5 bases). Germline V gene data show CDR1 as SGHNT and CDR2 as YYREEE (reference sequence). CDR3 length: 14 amino acids. Trimming took off 0 bases at V and 2 bases at J, with 8 bases between the two ends. For the CDR3, the DNA is TGTGCCAGCAGCTTGGAGAGAGGGCAAGAGACCCAGTACTTC. Protein product: CASSLERGQETQYF. Looking up the rest from reference TRBV5-4 and TRBJ2-5 gives the full variable domain: ETGVTQSPTHLIKTRGQQVTLRCSSQSGHNTVSWYQQALGQGPQFIFQYYREEENGRGNFPPRFSGLQFPNYSSELNVNALELDDSALYLCASSLERGQETQYFGPGTRLLVL.

The genes are TRBV10-3 and TRBJ2-2; D might be TRBD2 (5 bases). The CDR3 has 14 amino acids. Trimming shortened V by 0 bases and J by 6 bases, and 8 bases separated the two germline ends. The germline V gene encodes CDR1 ENHRY and CDR2 SYGVKD. The chain's CDR3 is CAISESPDSGELFF. CDR3 DNA: TGTGCCATCAGTGAGTCGCCGGACTCCGGGGAGCTGTTTTTT.

CDR3 DNA: TGTGCCAGCAGTTCCCAATCAGGACAGGGTTCGGGCTACACCTTC. It is translated as CASSSQSGQGSGYTF. The V and J genes are TRBV27 and TRBJ1-2; 8 nucleotides match TRBD1. The CDR3 loop spans 15 amino acids. The J segment lost 8 bases and the V segment lost 4 bases, leaving 12 bases of the junction unmatched. From germline, CDR1 is MNHEY and CDR2 SMNVEV (reference sequence).

As DNA, the CDR3 is TGTGCCTGGAGTGTGGGGACTAGCGGGAGTGAGACCCAGTACTTC. This translates into CAWSVGTSGSETQYF. This sequence joins TRBV30 and TRBJ2-5, with 14 bases that match TRBD2. Germline V lookup: CDR1 GTSNPN, CDR2 SVGIG (reference sequence). The CDR3 extends over 15 amino acids. The ends lost 0 bases at V and 5 bases at J; junction bases unmatched: 2.

The V call is TRBV7-6, the J call TRBJ1-1; tentatively, D is TRBD1 (6 bases). Germline CDR1 SGHVS, CDR2 FNYEAQ. The CDR3 length is 16 residues. V was clipped by 3 bases and J by 6 bases, with 20 bases between them. The CDR3 DNA sequence: TGTGCCAGCAGCTTGATTGGCGGAGGCGGGGGGCCTGAAGCTTTCTTT. Protein product: CASSLIGGGGGPEAFF.

The gene calls are TRBV3-1 (or the pseudogene TRBV3-2) and TRBJ1-4, with 9 bases matching TRBD1. Germline V gives CDR1 LGHDT, CDR2 YNNKEL (reference sequence). V shed 7 bases, J shed 4 bases, and the junction held 7 bases outside the gene matches. CDR3 size: 15 residues. This CDR3 reads CASTNRGRVNEKLFF. In DNA, the CDR3 is TGTGCCAGCACGAACAGGGGGCGCGTTAATGAAAAACTGTTTTTT.

The chain uses TRBV19 and TRBJ2-7; TRBD2 agrees at 8 bases. The CDR3 consists of 17 residues. From germline, CDR1 is LNHDA and CDR2 SQIVND (reference sequence). The ends lost 5 bases at V and 2 bases at J; junction bases unmatched: 14. CDR3 nucleotide sequence: TGTGCCAGTAGTGCCGCCGCACTAGCGGAGATTCCCTACGAGCAGTACTTC. Translated: CASSAAALAEIPYEQYF.

The rearrangement uses TRBV27 and TRBJ1-6; no clear D gene. The CDR3 runs 17 residues. With 0 bases removed from V and 0 bases from J, the gap between germline ends came to 9 bases. Germline-derived CDR1 and CDR2 are MNHEY and SMNVEV (reference sequence). The CDR3 bases are TGTGCCAGCAGTTTATCCAGGATGAGCTCCTATAATTCACCCCTCCACTTT. It yields the protein CASSLSRMSSYNSPLHF.

J is TRBJ1-2 and V is TRBV4-2, with D possibly being TRBD1 (6 bases). CDR3 length: 16 amino acids. CDR1 is LGHNA and CDR2 is YNFKEQ in the germline V gene. V lost 1 base and J lost 4, with 16 bases in between. The CDR3 DNA sequence: TGTGCCAGCAGCCAAGGCGCCCGACAGGAGGCCTATGGCTACACCTTC. This sequence encodes CASSQGARQEAYGYTF.

The gene calls are TRBV6-2 or TRBV6-3 and TRBJ1-2, with D unclear. Trimming cost V 2 bases and J 7 bases, with 11 bases left between them. CDR1 is MNHEY and CDR2 is SVGEGT in the germline V gene. The CDR3 spans 13 residues. In nucleotides, the CDR3 is TGTGCCAGCAGTTACGGCAGAACGGGTGGCTACACCTTC. Amino acids: CASSYGRTGGYTF.

The chain combines TRBV4-1 with TRBJ2-1, with D perhaps matching TRBD1 (5 bases). V lost 0 bases and J lost 2, with 14 bases in between. From germline, CDR1 is MGHRA and CDR2 YSYEKL. The CDR3 consists of 17 residues. The CDR3 region has the DNA TGCGCCAGCAGCCAAGAATCGACAGCGCTACCCTACAATGAGCAGTTCTTC. Amino acid sequence: CASSQESTALPYNEQFF.

The V call is TRBV7-8, the J call TRBJ2-3; no clear D. Germline V CDR1 and CDR2: SGHVS, FQNEAQ. CDR3 length equals 16 residues. V was clipped by 1 base and J by 2 bases, with 13 bases between them. CDR3 sequence: CASSLGAPQTTDTQYF. For the CDR3, the DNA is TGTGCCAGCAGCTTAGGCGCCCCCCAAACCACAGATACGCAGTATTTT.

This clone occurred once. The chain carries TRBV7-2 and TRBJ1-4, with 10 bases identical to TRBD1. CDR3 size: 17 residues. V lost 4 bases, J lost 4 bases, and 9 bases stayed unmatched. From germline, CDR1 is SGHTA and CDR2 FQGNSA. CDR3: CASSYSGTGAINEKLFF. DNA for the CDR3: TGTGCCAGCAGCTATTCCGGGACAGGGGCGATTAATGAAAAACTGTTTTTT.

The chain has TRBV11-3 and TRBJ2-2, with TRBD2 as a possible D gene (5 bases). The germline V gene encodes CDR1 SGHNT and CDR2 YENEEA. CDR3 length: 16 residues. With 5 bases removed from V and 6 bases from J, the gap between germline ends came to 19 bases. The CDR3 sequence is CASSGLEEEIPGELFF. Written as DNA, the CDR3 is TGTGCCAGCAGCGGCCTAGAGGAGGAGATCCCCGGGGAGCTGTTTTTT.

This rearrangement joins TRBV3-1 (or the pseudogene TRBV3-2) to TRBJ2-2; the D gene is possibly TRBD1 (5 bases). CDR3 length equals 14 residues. Germline V gives CDR1 LGHDT, CDR2 YNNKEL (reference sequence). V lost 1 base, J lost 5 bases, and 8 bases lay in between. The CDR3 here is CASSQGTRTGELFF. The CDR3 DNA reads TGTGCCAGCAGCCAAGGGACACGTACCGGGGAGCTGTTTTTT.

The gene calls are TRBV24-1 and TRBJ2-3; possible D gene TRBD2, 5 bases. The CDR3 runs 15 residues. Germline CDR1 and CDR2: KGHDR and SFDVKD. V was shortened by 1 base and J by 2 bases, with 9 bases between the two germline ends. The DNA of the CDR3 is TGTGCCACCAGTGATTTTGGACTCACCACAGATACGCAGTATTTT. It encodes CATSDFGLTTDTQYF.

In this sample, this clone turned up a few times. V and J are TRBV27 and TRBJ1-2; D not certain. Germline CDR1 and CDR2: MNHEY and SMNVEV (reference sequence). V lost 2 bases, J lost 6 bases, and 13 bases lay in between. The CDR3 loop spans 14 amino acids. CDR3 nucleotide sequence: TGTGCCAGCAGTTTAGAGGCGCGTTTGAATGGCTACACCTTC. Protein sequence: CASSLEARLNGYTF.

The chain recombines TRBV7-2 with TRBJ2-3; tentatively, D is TRBD2 (6 bases). The CDR3 consists of 13 residues. Germline V gene sequence: CDR1 SGHTA, CDR2 FQGNSA. V gave up 5 bases and J gave up 4 bases, with 10 bases separating them. As DNA, the CDR3 is TGTGCCAGCAGCCGAGGGACTTCAGATACGCAGTATTTT. Translation gives CASSRGTSDTQYF.

V is TRBV4-3 and J is TRBJ2-5, with 11 nucleotides matching TRBD2. The CDR3 has 14 amino acids. Germline lookup yields CDR1 LGHNA and CDR2 YSLEER. Unmatched junction bases numbered 4, after V lost 0 bases and J lost 10 bases. CDR3 sequence reads: CASSQDRLAGGQYF. The CDR3 nucleotides read TGCGCCAGCAGCCAAGATCGTCTAGCGGGGGGCCAGTACTTC.

This chain joins TRBV5-6 and TRBJ1-5; D is undetermined. The CDR3 runs to 13 residues. Trimming took off 0 bases at V and 8 bases at J, with 9 bases between the two ends. Germline V gene sequence: CDR1 SGHDT, CDR2 YYEEEE. The CDR3 DNA follows: TGTGCCAGCAGCTTGGCCGGTGGAGAGCCCCAGCATTTT. As protein: CASSLAGGEPQHF.

This chain connects TRBV19 to TRBJ2-7, with D perhaps TRBD2 (5 bases). V gave up 3 bases and J gave up 4 bases, with 7 bases separating them. This CDR3 has 12 amino acids. CDR1 is LNHDA and CDR2 is SQIVND in the germline V gene (reference sequence). The DNA for the CDR3 is TGTGCCAGTAGTATGAGCGGATACGAGCAGTACTTC. It translates to CASSMSGYEQYF.

The chain recombines TRBV6-2 or TRBV6-3 with TRBJ2-6, with D perhaps matching TRBD2 (6 bases). The CDR3 has 16 amino acids. Germline values: CDR1 MNHEY, CDR2 SVGEGT. The V gene lost 2 bases and the J gene lost 7 bases, with 15 bases spanning the gap. The CDR3 bases are TGTGCCAGCAGTTACGCCGGACTACTTGCAGCCAACGTCCTGACTTTC. This translates into CASSYAGLLAANVLTF.

The chain uses TRBV30 and TRBJ2-7; D is possibly TRBD1 (6 bases). CDR1 GTSNPN and CDR2 SVGIG come from the germline V gene (reference sequence). This CDR3 is 13 amino acids long. V gave up 8 bases and J gave up 3 bases, with 17 bases separating them. The CDR3 sequence: CALKQGTFYEQYF. The CDR3 DNA follows: TGTGCCCTTAAACAGGGTACTTTCTACGAGCAGTACTTC. Combining the CDR3 with reference TRBV30 and TRBJ2-7 gives the whole variable domain SQTIHQWPATLVQPVGSPLSLECTVEGTSNPNLYWYRQAAGRGLQLLFYSVGIGQISSEVPQNLSASRPQDRQFILSSKKLLLSDSGFYLCALKQGTFYEQYFGPGTRLTVT.

J is TRBJ1-5 and V is TRBV4-3, with a weak D call TRBD1 (5 bases). The CDR3 is 17 amino acids. Per the germline V gene, CDR1 is LGHNA and CDR2 is YSLEER. Trimming took off 0 bases at V and 0 bases at J, with 12 bases between the two ends. The DNA for the CDR3 is TGCGCCAGCAGCCAAGATGTGAGACAGTATAGCAATCAGCCCCAGCATTTT. Translating gives CASSQDVRQYSNQPQHF.

The chain is built from TRBV6-2 or TRBV6-3 and TRBJ2-7; tentatively, D is TRBD2 (5 bases). Germline V gene data show CDR1 as MNHEY and CDR2 as SVGEGT. The CDR3 runs to 16 residues. V gave up 2 bases and J gave up 1 base, with 15 bases separating them. The CDR3: CASSYPWLGSSYEQYF. CDR3 in DNA: TGTGCCAGCAGTTACCCTTGGCTGGGGAGTTCCTACGAGCAGTACTTC.

V and J are TRBV7-3 and TRBJ2-2; D gene ambiguous. This CDR3 is built from 14 residues. Germline CDR1 is SGHTA and CDR2 is FQGTGA. With 5 bases removed from V and 3 bases from J, the gap between germline ends came to 10 bases. Here the CDR3 reads CASSVGVDTGELFF. CDR3 DNA sequence: TGTGCCAGCAGCGTGGGCGTAGACACCGGGGAGCTGTTTTTT.

This clone was seen once. The chain has TRBV19 and TRBJ1-4, with TRBD1 matching 8 bases. V lost 3 bases, J lost 7 bases, and 7 bases stayed unmatched. The CDR3 loop spans 15 amino acids. Germline V CDR1 and CDR2: LNHDA, SQIVND (reference sequence). The CDR3 here is CASSMAQGGVEKLFF. Written as DNA, the CDR3 is TGTGCCAGTAGTATGGCACAGGGGGGAGTTGAAAAACTGTTTTTT.

The chain employs TRBV11-2 and TRBJ2-3; D unresolved. V lost 1 base and J 4 bases, leaving 9 bases between the germline ends. The CDR3 sequence is 14 residues long. Germline assignment: CDR1 SGHAT and CDR2 FQNNGV. CDR3 sequence: CASSLGGNADTQYF. The CDR3, as DNA: TGTGCCAGCAGCTTAGGAGGAAACGCAGATACGCAGTATTTT. The whole variable domain, remainder taken from reference TRBV11-2 and TRBJ2-3, is EAGVAQSPRYKIIEKRQSVAFWCNPISGHATLYWYQQILGQGPKLLIQFQNNGVVDDSQLPKDRFSAERLKGVDSTLKIQPAKLEDSAVYLCASSLGGNADTQYFGPGTRLTVL.

The gene calls are TRBV20-1 and TRBJ2-3, with D unclear. V lost 3 bases and J lost 2, with 9 bases in between. Germline assignment: CDR1 DFQATT and CDR2 SNEGSKA (reference sequence). This CDR3 has 13 residues. The CDR3 bases are TGCAGTGCTAGTCGTAGTAACACAGATACGCAGTATTTT. Translated: CSASRSNTDTQYF.

V gene TRBV4-2 combines with J gene TRBJ2-7; D possibly corresponds to TRBD2 (6 bases). The CDR3 runs to 16 residues. The germline CDR1 and CDR2 sequences are LGHNA and YNFKEQ. Trimming cost V 0 bases and J 2 bases, with 14 bases left between them. The CDR3 DNA sequence: TGTGCCAGCAGCCAAGAACTCCTAGCGTTGACCTACGAGCAGTACTTC. It specifies CASSQELLALTYEQYF.